This TCR beta chain was documented in a study of CD8 T cells in ankylosing spondylitis. Whole-study results and caveats: The study looked at matched synovial fluid samples from ankylosing spondylitis patients. Disease-linked clones were reported to be significantly enriched there. Disease-linked clones displayed a CD8+ phenotype and appeared relatively rarely in peripheral blood. Earlier literature documents some of the motif variants in reactive arthritis synovial fluid and blood. About 8 highly homologous variants made up a TCR beta motif, and this motif appeared characteristic of ankylosing spondylitis blood.

This clonotype was observed many times. Its antigen is unknown. Quantitative 5'-RACE with molecular barcodes generated TCR beta libraries. TCRdb re-called the 5' RACE reads with MiXCR, one entry per CDR3 protein. There are fewer than 550,000 distinct CDR3 sequences in the sample; about 5% occur only once, and roughly 3.5% lies in the top ten. The CDR3 loop spans 14 amino acids. Per germline, CDR1 MGHDK and CDR2 SYGVNS. The V end was cut by 6 bases, the J end by 3 bases, with 12 bases between. Input material: blood, either unsorted or a sorted T cell fraction (not recorded which). This receptor was obtained from a male donor with ankylosing spondylitis. The genes are TRBV25-1 and TRBJ2-1; D assignment may be TRBD1 or TRBD2 (6 bases each). The CDR3 nucleotides are TGTGCCAGCAGCTACGGGGGCCGCTACAATGAGCAGTTCTTC. Its protein is CASSYGGRYNEQFF.